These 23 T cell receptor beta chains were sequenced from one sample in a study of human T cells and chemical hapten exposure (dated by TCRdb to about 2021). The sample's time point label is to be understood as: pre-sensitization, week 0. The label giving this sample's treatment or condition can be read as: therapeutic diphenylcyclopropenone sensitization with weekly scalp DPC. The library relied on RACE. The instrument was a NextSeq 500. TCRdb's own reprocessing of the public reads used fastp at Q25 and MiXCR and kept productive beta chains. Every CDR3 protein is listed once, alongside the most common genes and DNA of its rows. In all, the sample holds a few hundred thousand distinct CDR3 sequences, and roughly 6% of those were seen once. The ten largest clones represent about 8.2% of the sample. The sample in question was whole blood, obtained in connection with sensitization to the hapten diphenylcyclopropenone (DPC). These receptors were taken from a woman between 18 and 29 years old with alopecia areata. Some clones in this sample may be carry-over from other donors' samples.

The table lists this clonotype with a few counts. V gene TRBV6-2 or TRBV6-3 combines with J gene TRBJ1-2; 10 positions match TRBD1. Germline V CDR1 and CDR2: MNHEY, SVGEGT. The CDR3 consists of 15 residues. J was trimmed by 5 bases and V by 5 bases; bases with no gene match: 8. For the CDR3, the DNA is TGTGCCAGCAGTCACGCCGGGGGACAGGGGTATGGCTACACCTTC. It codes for CASSHAGGQGYGYTF.

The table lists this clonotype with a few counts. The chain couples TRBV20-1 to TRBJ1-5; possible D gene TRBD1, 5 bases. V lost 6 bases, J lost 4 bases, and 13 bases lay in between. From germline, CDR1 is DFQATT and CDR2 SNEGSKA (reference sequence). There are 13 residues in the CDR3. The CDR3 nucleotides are TGCAGTGCACAATTACAGGATAATCAGCCCCAGCATTTT. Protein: CSAQLQDNQPQHF.

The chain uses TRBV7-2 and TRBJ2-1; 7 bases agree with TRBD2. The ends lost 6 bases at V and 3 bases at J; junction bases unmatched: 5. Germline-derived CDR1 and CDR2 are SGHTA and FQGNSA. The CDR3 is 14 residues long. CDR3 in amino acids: CASSTGLYYNEQFF. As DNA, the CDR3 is TGTGCCAGCAGTACGGGACTATACTACAATGAGCAGTTCTTC.

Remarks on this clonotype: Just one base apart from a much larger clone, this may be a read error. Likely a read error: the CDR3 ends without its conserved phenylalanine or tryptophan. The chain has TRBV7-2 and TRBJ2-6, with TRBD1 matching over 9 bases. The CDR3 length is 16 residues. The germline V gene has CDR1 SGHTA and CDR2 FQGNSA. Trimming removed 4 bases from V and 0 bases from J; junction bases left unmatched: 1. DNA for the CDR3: TGTGCCAGCAGCTGGGACAGGGCCTCTGGGGCCAACGTCCTGACTTCC. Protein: CASSWDRASGANVLTS.

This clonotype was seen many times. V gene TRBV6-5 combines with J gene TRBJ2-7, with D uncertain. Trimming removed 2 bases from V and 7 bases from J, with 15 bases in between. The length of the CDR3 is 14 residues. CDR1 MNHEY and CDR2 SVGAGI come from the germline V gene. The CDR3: CASSYGGSDVEQYF. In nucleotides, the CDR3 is TGTGCCAGCAGTTACGGTGGGTCGGACGTTGAGCAGTACTTC.

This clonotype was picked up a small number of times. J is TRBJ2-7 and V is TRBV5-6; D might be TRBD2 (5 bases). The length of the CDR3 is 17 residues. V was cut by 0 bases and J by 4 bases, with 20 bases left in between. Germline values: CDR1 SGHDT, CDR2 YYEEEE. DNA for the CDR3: TGTGCCAGCAGCTTGGTTGCGGAACCCAAAAGGAGGTACGAGCAGTACTTC. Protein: CASSLVAEPKRRYEQYF.

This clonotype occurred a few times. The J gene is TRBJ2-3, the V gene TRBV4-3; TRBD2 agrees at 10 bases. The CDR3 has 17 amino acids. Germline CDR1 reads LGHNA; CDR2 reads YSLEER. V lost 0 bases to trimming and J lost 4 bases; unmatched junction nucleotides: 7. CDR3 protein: CASSQDNSGGPADTQYF. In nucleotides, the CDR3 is TGCGCCAGCAGCCAAGATAATAGCGGGGGGCCCGCAGATACGCAGTATTTT.

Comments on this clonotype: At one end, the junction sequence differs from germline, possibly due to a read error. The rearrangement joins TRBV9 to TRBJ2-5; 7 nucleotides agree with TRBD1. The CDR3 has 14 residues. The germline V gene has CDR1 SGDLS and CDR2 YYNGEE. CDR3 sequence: CATSRGQLQETQYF. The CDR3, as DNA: TGTGCCACCAGCCGGGGACAGCTACAAGAGACCCAGTACTTC.

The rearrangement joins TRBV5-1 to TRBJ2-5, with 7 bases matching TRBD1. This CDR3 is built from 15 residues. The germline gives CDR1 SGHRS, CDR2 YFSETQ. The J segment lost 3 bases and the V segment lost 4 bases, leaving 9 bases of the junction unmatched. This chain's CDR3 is CASSPYRGAKETQYF. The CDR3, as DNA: TGCGCCAGCAGCCCCTACAGGGGTGCAAAAGAGACCCAGTACTTC.

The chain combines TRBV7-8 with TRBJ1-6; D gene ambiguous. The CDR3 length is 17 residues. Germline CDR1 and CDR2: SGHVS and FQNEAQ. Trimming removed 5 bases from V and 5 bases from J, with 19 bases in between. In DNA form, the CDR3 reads TGTGCCAGCAGCCGTAGGGTGCAACTTGGGGATAATTCACCCCTCCACTTT. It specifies CASSRRVQLGDNSPLHF.

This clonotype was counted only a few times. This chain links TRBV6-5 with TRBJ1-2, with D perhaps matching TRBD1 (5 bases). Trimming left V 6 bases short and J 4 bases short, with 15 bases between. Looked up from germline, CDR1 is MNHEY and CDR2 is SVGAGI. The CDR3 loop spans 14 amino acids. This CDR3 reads CASSYQGGAYGYTF. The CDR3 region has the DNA TGTGCCAGCAGCTACCAAGGAGGGGCCTATGGCTACACCTTC.

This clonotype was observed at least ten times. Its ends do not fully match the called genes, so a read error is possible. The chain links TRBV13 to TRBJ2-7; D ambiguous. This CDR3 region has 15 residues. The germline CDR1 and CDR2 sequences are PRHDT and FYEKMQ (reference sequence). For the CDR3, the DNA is TGCGCAACATCCCCGGCGGACGTCTCTCCCTACGAGCAGTACTTC. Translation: CATSPADVSPYEQYF.

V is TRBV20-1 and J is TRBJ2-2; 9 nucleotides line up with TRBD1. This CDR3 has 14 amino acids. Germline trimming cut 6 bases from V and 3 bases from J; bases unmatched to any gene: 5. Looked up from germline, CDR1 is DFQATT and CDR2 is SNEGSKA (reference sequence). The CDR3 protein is CSARDRAYTGELFF. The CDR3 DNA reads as TGCAGTGCGAGGGACAGGGCCTACACCGGGGAGCTGTTTTTT.

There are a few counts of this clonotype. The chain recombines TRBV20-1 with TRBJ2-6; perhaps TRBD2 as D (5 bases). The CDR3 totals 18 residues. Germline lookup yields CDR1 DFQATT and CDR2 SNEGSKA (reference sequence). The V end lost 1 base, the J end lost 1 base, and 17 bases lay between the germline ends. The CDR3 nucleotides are TGCAGTGCTAGAGTTTCTGCGGGCGGTGTTTCTGGGGCCAACGTCCTGACTTTC. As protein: CSARVSAGGVSGANVLTF.

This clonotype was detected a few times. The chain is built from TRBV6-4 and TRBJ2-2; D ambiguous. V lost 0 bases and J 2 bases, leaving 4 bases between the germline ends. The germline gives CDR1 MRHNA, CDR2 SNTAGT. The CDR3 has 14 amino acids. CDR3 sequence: CASSDSGNTGELFF. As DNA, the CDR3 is TGTGCCAGCAGTGACTCGGGTAACACCGGGGAGCTGTTTTTT.

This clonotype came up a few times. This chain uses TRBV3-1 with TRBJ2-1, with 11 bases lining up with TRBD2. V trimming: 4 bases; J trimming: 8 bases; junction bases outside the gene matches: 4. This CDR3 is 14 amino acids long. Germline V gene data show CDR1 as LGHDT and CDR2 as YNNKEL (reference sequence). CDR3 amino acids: CASSPSTSGDEQFF. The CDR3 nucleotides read TGTGCCAGCAGCCCTTCGACTAGCGGGGATGAGCAGTTCTTC.

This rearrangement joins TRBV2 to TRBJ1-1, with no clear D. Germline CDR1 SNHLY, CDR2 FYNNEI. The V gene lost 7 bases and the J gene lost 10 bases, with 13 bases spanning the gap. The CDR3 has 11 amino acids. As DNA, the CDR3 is TGTGCCAGCATTCTAGCACCGGGAGCTTTCTTT. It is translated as CASILAPGAFF.

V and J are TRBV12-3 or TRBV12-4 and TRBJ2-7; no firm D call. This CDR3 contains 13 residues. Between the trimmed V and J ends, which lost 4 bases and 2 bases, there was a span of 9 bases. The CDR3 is CASSSLGPYEQYF. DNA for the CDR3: TGTGCCAGCAGTTCCCTTGGCCCCTACGAGCAGTACTTC.

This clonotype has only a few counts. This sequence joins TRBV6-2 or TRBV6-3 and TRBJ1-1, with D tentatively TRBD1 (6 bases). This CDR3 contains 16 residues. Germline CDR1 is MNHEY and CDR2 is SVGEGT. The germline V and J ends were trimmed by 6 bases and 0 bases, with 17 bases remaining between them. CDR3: CASRPGGEGMNTEAFF. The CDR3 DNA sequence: TGTGCCAGCAGACCGGGGGGCGAAGGGATGAACACTGAAGCTTTCTTT.

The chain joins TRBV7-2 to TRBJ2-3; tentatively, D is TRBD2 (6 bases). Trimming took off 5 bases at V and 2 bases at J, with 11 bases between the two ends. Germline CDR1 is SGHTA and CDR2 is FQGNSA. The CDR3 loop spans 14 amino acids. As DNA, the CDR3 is TGTGCCAGCAGCCGGGGGATAGTCACAGATACGCAGTATTTT. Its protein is CASSRGIVTDTQYF.

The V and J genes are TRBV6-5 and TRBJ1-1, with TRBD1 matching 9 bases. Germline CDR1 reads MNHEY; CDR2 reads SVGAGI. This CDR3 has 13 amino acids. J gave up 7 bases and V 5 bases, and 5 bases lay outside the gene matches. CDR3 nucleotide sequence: TGTGCCAGCAGTACGACAGGGGGTATTGAAGCTTTCTTT. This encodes CASSTTGGIEAFF.

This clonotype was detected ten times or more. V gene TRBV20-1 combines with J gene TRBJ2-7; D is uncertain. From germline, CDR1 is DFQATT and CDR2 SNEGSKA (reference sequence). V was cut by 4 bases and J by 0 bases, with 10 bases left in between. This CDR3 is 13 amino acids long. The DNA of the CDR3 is TGCAGTGCTATACTCTTAAGCTCCTACGAGCAGTACTTC. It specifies CSAILLSSYEQYF.

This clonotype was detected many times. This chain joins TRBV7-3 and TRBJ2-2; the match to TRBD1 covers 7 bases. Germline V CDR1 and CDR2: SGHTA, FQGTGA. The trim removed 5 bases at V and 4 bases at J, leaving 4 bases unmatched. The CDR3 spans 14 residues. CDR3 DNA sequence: TGTGCCAGCAGCCAAACAGGGGCCACCGGGGAGCTGTTTTTT. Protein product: CASSQTGATGELFF.